This T cell receptor beta chain was identified during a study of T cell responses to AZD1222 COVID-19 vaccine. Some clones are missing from TCRdb's copy, which holds only in-frame ones; the method was immunoSEQ multiplex PCR. The table includes roughly 120,000 clones, 85% to 95% detected once. Germline values: CDR1 MDHEN, CDR2 SYDVKM. This CDR3 region has 15 residues. Trimming took off 8 bases at V and 1 base at J, with 15 bases between the two ends. The source is an adult in good health. This chain links TRBV28 with TRBJ1-5; TRBD1 might be the D (5 bases). This specimen was peripheral blood, taken on day 0 of AZD1222 vaccination. The CDR3 reads CASGSMGRSNQPQHF. The CDR3 nucleotides read TGTGCCAGCGGCTCGATGGGGCGCAGCAATCAGCCCCAGCATTTT.